The clone carrying this T cell receptor beta chain was counted many times. The data derive from a study of identical twins. V was cut by 4 bases and J by 4 bases, with 19 bases left in between. CDR3 length equals 16 residues. Per germline, CDR1 MGHRA and CDR2 YSYEKL. TCRdb re-called the 5' RACE reads through MiXCR, storing one row per CDR3 protein. The table records 120,000 to 150,000 distinct CDR3 sequences, around 3.4% of them present only once. This receptor was obtained from a man younger than 30 in good health. The J gene is TRBJ1-1, the V gene TRBV4-1, with D perhaps matching TRBD1 (5 bases). The sequenced sample was memory T cells sorted from blood. The chain's CDR3 is CASSREGKSRVTEAFF. In DNA, the CDR3 is TGCGCCAGCAGCCGAGAGGGAAAGTCCAGGGTCACTGAAGCTTTCTTT.